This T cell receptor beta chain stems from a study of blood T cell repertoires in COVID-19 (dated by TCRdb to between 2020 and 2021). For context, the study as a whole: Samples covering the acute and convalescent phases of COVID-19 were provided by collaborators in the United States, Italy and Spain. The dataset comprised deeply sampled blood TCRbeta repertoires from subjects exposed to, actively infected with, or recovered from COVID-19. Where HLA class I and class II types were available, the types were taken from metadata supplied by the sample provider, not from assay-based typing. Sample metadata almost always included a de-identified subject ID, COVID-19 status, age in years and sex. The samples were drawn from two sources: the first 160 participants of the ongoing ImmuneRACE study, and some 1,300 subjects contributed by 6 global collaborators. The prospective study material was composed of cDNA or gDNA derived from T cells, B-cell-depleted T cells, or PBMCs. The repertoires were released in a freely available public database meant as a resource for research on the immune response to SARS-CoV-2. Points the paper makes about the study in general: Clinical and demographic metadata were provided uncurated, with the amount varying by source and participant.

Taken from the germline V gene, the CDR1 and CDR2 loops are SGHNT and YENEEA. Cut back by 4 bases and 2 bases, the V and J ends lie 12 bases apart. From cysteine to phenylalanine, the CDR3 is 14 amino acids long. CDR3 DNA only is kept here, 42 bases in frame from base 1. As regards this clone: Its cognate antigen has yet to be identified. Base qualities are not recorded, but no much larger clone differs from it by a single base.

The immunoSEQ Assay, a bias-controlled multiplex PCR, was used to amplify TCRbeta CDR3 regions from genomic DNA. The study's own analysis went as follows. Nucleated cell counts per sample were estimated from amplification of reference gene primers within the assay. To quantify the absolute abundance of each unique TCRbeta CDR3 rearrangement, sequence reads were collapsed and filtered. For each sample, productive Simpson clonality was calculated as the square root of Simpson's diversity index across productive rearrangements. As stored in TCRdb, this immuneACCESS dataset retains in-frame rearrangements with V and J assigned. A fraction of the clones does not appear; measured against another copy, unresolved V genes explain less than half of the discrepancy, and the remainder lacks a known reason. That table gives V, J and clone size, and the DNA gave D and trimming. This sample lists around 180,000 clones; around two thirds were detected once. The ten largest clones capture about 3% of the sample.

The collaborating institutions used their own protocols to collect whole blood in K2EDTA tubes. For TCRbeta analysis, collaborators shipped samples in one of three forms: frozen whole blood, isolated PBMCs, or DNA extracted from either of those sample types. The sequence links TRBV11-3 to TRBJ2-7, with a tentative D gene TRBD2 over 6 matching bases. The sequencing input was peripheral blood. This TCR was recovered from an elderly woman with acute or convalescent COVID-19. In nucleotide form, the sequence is TGTGCCAGCAGCTCTCTGGGGACTCCCTACGAGCAGTACTTC. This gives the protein CASSSLGTPYEQYF.